Presented here are 11 T cell receptor beta chains from one specimen sequenced in a study of blood T cell repertoires in COVID-19. Only in-frame clones appear in the TCRdb table, and some are missing; sequencing was by immunoSEQ multiplex PCR. The sample lists under 250,000 clones, approximately 91% occurring once. Sequenced sample: peripheral blood. The receptors were gathered from a woman aged 55-69 years with acute or convalescent COVID-19.

The chain recombines TRBV28 with TRBJ1-2; D uncertain. Germline values: CDR1 MDHEN, CDR2 SYDVKM. V shed 5 bases and J shed 6 bases, with 7 bases lying between them. The CDR3 consists of 11 residues. The CDR3 DNA reads TGTGCCAGCAGTCTACGCGATGGCTACACCTTC. It yields the protein CASSLRDGYTF.

The genes are TRBV4-1 and TRBJ1-5; 7 nucleotides agree with TRBD1. With V trimmed by 1 base and J by 6 bases, 12 bases remained unmatched. The CDR3 runs to 17 residues. The V gene's germline CDR1 is MGHRA and CDR2 YSYEKL. In nucleotides, the CDR3 is TGCGCCAGCAGCCAAGCGGTGGCACAGGGGTATGTTCAGCCCCAGCATTTT. Translation gives CASSQAVAQGYVQPQHF.

This clone appeared a single time. This sequence joins TRBV2 and TRBJ1-6; 8 nucleotides match TRBD1. This CDR3 contains 16 residues. Germline values: CDR1 SNHLY, CDR2 FYNNEI. The V segment lost 7 bases and the J segment 0 bases; nucleotides outside the gene matches: 5. CDR3 protein: CASKNRGSSYNSPLHF. Here the CDR3 DNA reads TGTGCCAGCAAGAACAGGGGGAGCTCCTATAATTCACCCCTCCACTTT.

V usage is TRBV10-1 and J usage is TRBJ2-3; possible D gene TRBD2, 5 bases. V was trimmed by 7 bases and J by 0 bases, leaving 14 bases between them. This CDR3 has 15 amino acids. Germline CDR1 and CDR2: WNHNN and SYGVQD (reference sequence). CDR3 residues: CASKRSRTSTDTQYF. The CDR3 nucleotides read TGCGCCAGCAAACGGAGCAGGACTAGCACAGATACGCAGTATTTT.

The chain couples TRBV10-3 to TRBJ2-7; 9 bases align to TRBD1. Germline trimming cut 4 bases from V and 3 bases from J; bases unmatched to any gene: 4. Germline lookup yields CDR1 ENHRY and CDR2 SYGVKD. The CDR3 runs 14 residues. The chain's CDR3 is CAISAGTGSYEQYF. CDR3 in DNA: TGTGCCATCAGTGCAGGGACAGGGAGCTACGAGCAGTACTTC.

The chain is built from TRBV5-1 and TRBJ2-3; D is unclear. Germline CDR1 SGHRS, CDR2 YFSETQ. Trimming took 1 base from V and 0 from J, leaving 9 bases between them. The CDR3 has 15 residues. CDR3 sequence reads: CASSLRTESTDTQYF. CDR3 DNA: TGCGCCAGCAGCTTGAGAACAGAAAGCACAGATACGCAGTATTTT.

The chain has TRBV30 and TRBJ2-6; D perhaps matches TRBD1 (6 bases). Deletions cut 2 bases from V and 0 bases from J, with 17 bases between. Germline loops: CDR1 GTSNPN, CDR2 SVGIG (reference sequence). CDR3 size: 18 residues. CDR3: CAWSKTRTVSSGANVLTF. DNA of the CDR3: TGTGCCTGGAGTAAAACTCGGACAGTGAGCTCTGGGGCCAACGTCCTGACTTTC.

V is TRBV2 and J is TRBJ1-1; TRBD1 is a possible D gene (6 bases). The CDR3 covers 15 residues. The germline V and J ends were trimmed by 5 bases and 6 bases, with 19 bases remaining between them. In germline, CDR1 is SNHLY, CDR2 FYNNEI. CDR3 sequence reads: CASSPKSGVYAEAFF. The CDR3 DNA sequence: TGTGCCAGCAGTCCGAAATCAGGGGTTTATGCTGAAGCTTTCTTT.

The V gene is TRBV6-5, the J gene TRBJ2-5, with TRBD2 matching 9 bases. Germline assignment: CDR1 MNHEY and CDR2 SVGAGI. Losses at the gene ends were 5 bases for V and 4 bases for J; bases not matched to a gene: 5. The CDR3 is made up of 14 amino acids. CDR3 sequence reads: CASSRSGSGETQYF. Here the CDR3 DNA reads TGTGCCAGCAGTCGTAGCGGGAGTGGAGAGACCCAGTACTTC.

The chain uses TRBV27 and TRBJ2-4; 10 nucleotides agree with TRBD1. Trimming removed 6 bases from V and 4 bases from J; junction bases left unmatched: 6. This CDR3 comprises 15 residues. In germline, CDR1 is MNHEY, CDR2 SMNVEV (reference sequence). The CDR3 spells CASRPAGQGKNIQYF. CDR3 DNA sequence: TGTGCCAGCAGACCCGCGGGACAGGGGAAAAACATTCAGTACTTC.

The chain combines TRBV5-1 with TRBJ1-5; D is undetermined. V was clipped by 0 bases and J by 4 bases, with 5 bases between them. The CDR3 is made up of 13 amino acids. Germline V lookup: CDR1 SGHRS, CDR2 YFSETQ. Here the CDR3 reads CASSLVPNQPQHF. CDR3 DNA sequence: TGCGCCAGCAGCTTGGTTCCTAATCAGCCCCAGCATTTT.